This T cell receptor (beta chain) was retrieved from a study of blood T cells in healthy people across ages. The study's findings and limits: A strong correlation was seen between TCR beta diversity and naive T cell percentage.

This clonotype has more than one count but fewer than ten. Antigen unknown. Then a second PCR, running about 6 to 12 cycles, was carried out with a sample-barcoded 5' primer and a J-beta primer mix. TCRdb redid the calling of the 5' RACE reads with MiXCR, one entry per CDR3 protein. The sample contains about a million distinct CDR3 sequences, about 48% of which appear only once. Germline CDR1 and CDR2: MDHEN and SYDVKM. This CDR3 comprises 16 residues. The V end was cut by 5 bases, the J end by 0 bases, with 15 bases between. This chain connects TRBV28 to TRBJ2-3; D tentatively reads TRBD1 or TRBD2 (6 bases each). Sequenced input: blood. The clonotype originates from a man aged 25-45 years in good health. CDR3 DNA: TGTGCCAGCAGTACCCCGGGGGCCCATAGCACAGATACGCAGTATTTT. Protein product: CASSTPGAHSTDTQYF.